The clone carrying this T cell receptor (beta chain) has ten or more counts. The DNA ends 3 residues before the CDR3 does, and the rest of the CDR3 is filled in from the germline J gene. This record comes from a study of T cell clonality in common variable immunodeficiency. Germline CDR1 SGHAT, CDR2 FQDESV (reference sequence). Trimming removed 8 bases from V and 2 bases from J, with 12 bases in between. The CDR3 has 13 amino acids. Equal genomic DNA amounts from CVID and control samples were sequenced. Assay: immunoSEQ multiplex PCR; the TCRdb copy retains only in-frame clones and omits some. Recorded here are some 28,000 clones, none singletons.

The sequence was obtained from a person between 18 and 75 years old in good health. The chain employs TRBV11-1 and TRBJ2-5; D ambiguous. Sample: peripheral blood mononuclear cells. The CDR3 spells CASQGRIQETQYF. The sequenced CDR3 bases are TGTGCCAGCCAAGGCCGAATACAAGAGACC.